These 26 T cell receptor beta chains were sequenced from one sample in a study of immune cell composition in non-small cell lung cancer. TCRdb keeps only in-frame clones here, not all; method: immunoSEQ multiplex PCR. The table shows about 3,000 clones, with about 78% occurring only once. The sequenced sample consisted of lung tumor tissue. Every receptor here comes from a human donor with non-small cell lung cancer.

The rearrangement uses TRBV2 and TRBJ1-1, with D maybe TRBD1 (6 bases). The germline gives CDR1 SNHLY, CDR2 FYNNEI. V was clipped by 4 bases and J by 0 bases, with 21 bases between them. The CDR3 covers 18 residues. CDR3 sequence (DNA): TGTGCCAGCAGTGCCCCTAGGGGAGGGGGGCTAATGAACACTGAAGCTTTCTTT. Its translation is CASSAPRGGGLMNTEAFF.

V gene TRBV14 combines with J gene TRBJ2-7; 9 bases are shared with TRBD1. The germline V gene encodes CDR1 SGHDN and CDR2 FVKESK. V lost 5 bases to trimming and J lost 4 bases; unmatched junction nucleotides: 15. The CDR3 contains 17 residues. The CDR3 coding sequence is TGTGCCAGCAGCTCTCCACCGGGACAGGGAAGGCGGTACGAGCAGTACTTC. Encoded protein: CASSSPPGQGRRYEQYF.

A remark on this clone: Relative to the germline gene, one junction end is altered; a read error may explain this. The V call is TRBV6-6, the J call TRBJ1-2; no clear D. CDR3 size: 14 residues. Germline values: CDR1 MNHNY, CDR2 SVGAGI (reference sequence). CDR3 in amino acids: CASSYSMGYYGYTF. The CDR3 DNA reads TGTGCCAGCAGTTACTCGATGGGTTACTACGGCTACACCTTC.

The chain joins TRBV6-6 to TRBJ2-2; TRBD1 agrees at 8 bases. CDR1 is MNHNY, CDR2 SVGAGI, per germline (reference sequence). V lost 5 bases, J lost 5 bases, and 10 bases stayed unmatched. There are 16 residues in the CDR3. CDR3 sequence reads: CASSTGTGPGTGELFF. In DNA form, the CDR3 reads TGTGCCAGCAGTACCGGGACAGGCCCGGGGACCGGGGAGCTGTTTTTT.

The chain links TRBV2 to TRBJ1-1; weak D call: TRBD1 (5 bases). The CDR3 spans 16 residues. V was cut by 2 bases and J by 1 base, with 14 bases left in between. Germline V CDR1 and CDR2: SNHLY, FYNNEI. CDR3 DNA: TGTGCCAGCAGTGAATTTTATGGACAACCGAACACTGAAGCTTTCTTT. This encodes CASSEFYGQPNTEAFF.

This rearrangement joins TRBV11-2 to TRBJ2-7; D is possibly TRBD2 (6 bases). Germline V gives CDR1 SGHAT, CDR2 FQNNGV. This CDR3 contains 14 residues. Trimming pared 7 bases from V and 6 bases from J, leaving 19 bases between. The CDR3 DNA is TGTGCCAGCATTCTTGGAGGGACCTGGGGCGAGCAGTACTTC. It yields the protein CASILGGTWGEQYF.

The gene calls are TRBV18 and TRBJ2-5, with 7 bases identical to TRBD1. The germline gives CDR1 KGHSH, CDR2 LQKENI. This CDR3 region has 14 residues. V shed 2 bases and J 3 bases; nucleotides not matched to a gene: 3. The CDR3 DNA sequence: TGTGCCAGCTCACCAACCACAGGGGAAGAGACCCAGTACTTC. Protein: CASSPTTGEETQYF.

V is TRBV28 and J is TRBJ2-3, with 11 positions matching TRBD1. This CDR3 comprises 15 residues. Germline V gene data show CDR1 as MDHEN and CDR2 as SYDVKM. V lost 5 bases to trimming and J lost 4 bases; unmatched junction nucleotides: 5. The chain's CDR3 is CASSRRTGGADTQYF. The CDR3 bases are TGTGCCAGCAGTCGACGGACAGGGGGCGCAGATACGCAGTATTTT.

V is TRBV18 and J is TRBJ1-2, with D perhaps matching TRBD1 (5 bases). Germline loops: CDR1 KGHSH, CDR2 LQKENI. The CDR3 runs to 14 residues. Between the trimmed V and J ends, which lost 1 base and 9 bases, there was a span of 15 bases. The CDR3 nucleotides read TGTGCCAGCTCACCACAGCCAGGGAGGGATCGCTACACCTTC. It codes for CASSPQPGRDRYTF. Looking up the rest from reference TRBV18 and TRBJ1-2 gives the full variable domain: NAGVMQNPRHLVRRRGQEARLRCSPMKGHSHVYWYRQLPEEGLKFMVYLQKENIIDESGMPKERFSAEFPKEGPSILRIQQVVRGDSAAYFCASSPQPGRDRYTFGSGTRLTVV.

The chain combines TRBV7-2 with TRBJ2-3, with 8 bases identical to TRBD1. Germline assignment: CDR1 SGHTA and CDR2 FQGNSA. This CDR3 has 15 amino acids. V was pared by 4 bases and J by 0 bases, with 3 bases of the junction left unmatched. The CDR3: CASSYRTGSTDTQYF. CDR3 in DNA: TGTGCCAGCAGCTACAGGACAGGGAGCACAGATACGCAGTATTTT.

The chain combines TRBV11-2 with TRBJ1-4, with 11 bases lining up with TRBD1. The germline CDR1 and CDR2 sequences are SGHAT and FQNNGV. The CDR3 consists of 16 residues. Trimming took 4 bases from V and 7 from J; bases not matched to a gene: 8. This CDR3 reads CASSSGQGGVSEKLFF. As DNA, the CDR3 is TGTGCCAGCAGCTCGGGACAGGGGGGAGTAAGTGAAAAACTGTTTTTT.

The V gene is TRBV19, the J gene TRBJ1-5, with 9 nucleotides matching TRBD1. The junction had 7 bases not matched to a gene; V was cut back by 4 bases and J by 6 bases. The CDR3 is made up of 15 amino acids. Germline V lookup: CDR1 LNHDA, CDR2 SQIVND (reference sequence). In DNA, the CDR3 is TGTGCCAGTAGTACACAGGGGGCGCCGGGTCAGCCCCAGCATTTT. This sequence encodes CASSTQGAPGQPQHF.

The chain couples TRBV28 to TRBJ2-3; 12 positions match TRBD2. V gave up 8 bases and J gave up 4 bases; unmatched junction bases: 7. Germline V gene lookup returns CDR1 MDHEN and CDR2 SYDVKM. This CDR3 is built from 15 residues. CDR3 protein: CASARLAGVADTQYF. CDR3 coding DNA: TGTGCCAGCGCCCGACTAGCGGGAGTGGCAGATACGCAGTATTTT.

The genes are TRBV6-1 and TRBJ2-7, with a tentative D call TRBD1 (6 bases). V was trimmed by 8 bases and J by 0 bases, leaving 8 bases between them. The CDR3 totals 12 residues. Germline assignment: CDR1 MNHNS and CDR2 SASEGT. The CDR3 nucleotides read TGTGCCAGCGGACAGAGCTCCTACGAGCAGTACTTC. Translated, it gives CASGQSSYEQYF.

The CDR3, as DNA: TGCAGCGCTCCAGGACAAGGTCCTGAAGCTTTCTTT. Encoded protein: CSAPGQGPEAFF. The chain is built from TRBV29-1 and TRBJ1-1, with a tentative D call TRBD1 (5 bases). The CDR3 contains 12 residues. Per the germline V gene, CDR1 is SQVTM and CDR2 is ANQGSEA. Trimming shortened V by 7 bases and J by 6 bases, and 15 bases separated the two germline ends.

This chain joins TRBV6-5 and TRBJ2-2; D is possibly TRBD2 (5 bases). The CDR3 runs to 12 residues. The germline V gene has CDR1 MNHEY and CDR2 SVGAGI. V was shortened by 4 bases and J by 6 bases, with 6 bases between the two germline ends. Here the CDR3 DNA reads TGTGCCAGCAGTTCGAGGGCCGGGGAGCTGTTTTTT. It yields the protein CASSSRAGELFF.

The chain recombines TRBV5-8 with TRBJ2-1; 7 bases match TRBD1. J gave up 9 bases and V 2 bases, and 5 bases lay outside the gene matches. CDR3 size: 13 residues. Germline loops: CDR1 SGHTS, CDR2 YDEGEE. In DNA, the CDR3 is TGTGCCAGCAGCTTACAGGGGTTAGGTGAGCAGTTCTTC. Amino acid sequence: CASSLQGLGEQFF.

This clone was counted a few times. The genes are TRBV19 and TRBJ2-1; TRBD1 aligns across 9 bases. The CDR3 loop spans 16 amino acids. V gave up 4 bases and J gave up 4 bases; unmatched junction bases: 8. Germline CDR1 LNHDA, CDR2 SQIVND (reference sequence). The CDR3 DNA sequence: TGTGCCAGTAGTACCGGGACAGGGAGGAGTTACAATGAGCAGTTCTTC. It translates to CASSTGTGRSYNEQFF.

This clone was counted between two and nine times. This chain links TRBV11-1 with TRBJ1-2, with 7 bases identical to TRBD1. The CDR3 is 15 residues long. Trimming took 5 bases from V and 8 from J; bases not matched to a gene: 14. Germline CDR1 and CDR2: SGHAT and FQDESV (reference sequence). CDR3 region: CASSDRDSSVGGYTF. In DNA, the CDR3 is TGTGCCAGCAGCGACCGGGACAGCTCCGTGGGCGGCTACACCTTC.

The gene calls are TRBV19 and TRBJ2-1; the match to TRBD2 covers 7 bases. The germline CDR1 and CDR2 sequences are LNHDA and SQIVND (reference sequence). Germline trimming cut 6 bases from V and 0 bases from J; bases unmatched to any gene: 8. The length of the CDR3 is 16 residues. In nucleotides, the CDR3 is TGTGCCAGTAGGGCCTCTAGCGGTCCCTCCTACAATGAGCAGTTCTTC. Its translation is CASRASSGPSYNEQFF.

V gene TRBV7-2 combines with J gene TRBJ2-7, with no clear D. V was clipped by 5 bases and J by 0 bases, with 11 bases between them. CDR1 is SGHTA and CDR2 is FQGNSA in the germline V gene. The CDR3 is 14 amino acids. The CDR3: CASSPDFSSYEQYF. CDR3 coding DNA: TGTGCCAGCAGCCCAGACTTTAGCTCCTACGAGCAGTACTTC.

This clone was seen a few times. The rearrangement joins TRBV6-1 to TRBJ2-1, with 11 bases matching TRBD2. V gave up 6 bases and J gave up 4 bases; unmatched junction bases: 5. This CDR3 is 15 amino acids long. Germline V lookup: CDR1 MNHNS, CDR2 SASEGT. For the CDR3, the DNA is TGTGCCAGCAGGGCGGTAGCGGGAGGGTACAATGAGCAGTTCTTC. Translation: CASRAVAGGYNEQFF.

The genes are TRBV4-1 and TRBJ2-3, with 12 bases that match TRBD1. V dropped 4 bases and J dropped 4; count of bases not matched to a gene: 6. Germline CDR1 MGHRA, CDR2 YSYEKL. The CDR3 is made up of 16 amino acids. CDR3 coding DNA: TGCGCCAGCAGCCCGGGACAGGGGGCGCGTCCAGATACGCAGTATTTT. Translation: CASSPGQGARPDTQYF.

Notes on this clone: One end of the junction fails to match germline, which may point to a read error. V usage is TRBV2 and J usage is TRBJ2-5; 8 nucleotides agree with TRBD1. Germline CDR1 is SNHLY and CDR2 is FYNNEI. The CDR3 runs 14 residues. The CDR3 region is CASSEGQGGETQYF. The CDR3 DNA sequence: TGTGCCAGCAGCGAAGGACAGGGCGGAGAGACCCAGTACTTC.

The chain couples TRBV5-1 to TRBJ1-1; D perhaps matches TRBD1 (5 bases). The CDR3 runs 16 residues. Trimming cost V 1 base and J 3 bases, with 16 bases left between them. Germline CDR1 reads SGHRS; CDR2 reads YFSETQ. DNA of the CDR3: TGCGCCAGCAGCTTGAGGGAAAGACAGCCAGACACTGAAGCTTTCTTT. This gives the protein CASSLRERQPDTEAFF. Full variable domain (rest looked up from reference TRBV5-1 and TRBJ1-1): KAGVTQTPRYLIKTRGQQVTLSCSPISGHRSVSWYQQTPGQGLQFLFEYFSETQRNKGNFPGRFSGRQFSNSRSEMNVSTLELGDSALYLCASSLRERQPDTEAFFGQGTRLTVV.

This chain links TRBV25-1 with TRBJ2-5; D remains ambiguous. The CDR3 is made up of 15 amino acids. The V end was cut by 3 bases, the J end by 2 bases, with 13 bases between. Germline loops: CDR1 MGHDK, CDR2 SYGVNS. The CDR3 DNA reads as TGTGCCAGCAGTGACCTTCTGGGCAGTCAAGAGACCCAGTACTTC. The encoded protein is CASSDLLGSQETQYF.